A selection of T cell receptor beta chains follows, all from one sample in a study of blood T cell repertoires in COVID-19. Assay: immunoSEQ multiplex PCR; the TCRdb copy retains only in-frame clones and omits some. The data show 200,000 to 250,000 clones, roughly four fifths seen once. Sequenced sample: peripheral blood. These receptors all come from a man between 25 and 39 years old who had recovered from COVID-19. Both conserved end residues are part of each CDR3. The D gene is left open where the match is weak. The size entry is marked missing in some rows and otherwise reads once, few, many or a size class.

D | J | size | V | DNA | CDR3
NA | TRBJ1-5 | NA | TRBV5-1 | TGCGCCAGCAAGAACAGCCCCAATAGCAATCAGCCCCAGCATTTT | CASKNSPNSNQPQHF
NA | TRBJ2-1 | NA | TRBV5-1 | TGCGCCAGCAGAGTGCGGCTCTCCCGCGATGAGCAGTTCTTC | CASRVRLSRDEQFF
NA | TRBJ2-1 | NA | TRBV7-2 | TGTGCCAGCAGCTTAGACCGGGACATTTCCTACAATGAGCAGTTCTTC | CASSLDRDISYNEQFF
NA | TRBJ1-5 | NA | TRBV7-8 | TGTGCCAGCAGCTTAGCGCAGGGAGGTGGACTTGGGGGCAATCAGCCCCAGCATTTT | CASSLAQGGGLGGNQPQHF
TRBD1 | TRBJ1-3 | NA | TRBV5-5 | TGTGCCAGCAGCTTGGAGTACAGGGGCTCAAGAAACACCATATATTTT | CASSLEYRGSRNTIYF
NA | TRBJ1-2 | NA | TRBV7-9 | TGTGCCAGCAGCCCAGCGGCCCGACGACGAATCTATGGCTACACCTTC | CASSPAARRRIYGYTF
TRBD1 | TRBJ1-1 | NA | TRBV7-9 | TGTGCCAGCAGCTCATCCGGGACAGTTGGGGCTTTCTTT | CASSSSGTVGAFF
NA | TRBJ1-3 | NA | TRBV2 | TGTGCCAGCAGTGCTAACAGGGTCGGTGCTGGAAACACCATATATTTT | CASSANRVGAGNTIYF
NA | TRBJ1-4 | once | TRBV7-9 | TGTGCCAGCAGCCGAACAGGGAAACTGTTTTTT | CASSRTGKLFF
NA | TRBJ1-4 | NA | TRBV4-1 | TGCGCCAGCAGCCAAGATTCAGGGAGGTCTAATGAAAAACTGTTTTTT | CASSQDSGRSNEKLFF
NA | TRBJ2-5 | NA | TRBV7-9 | TGTGCCAGCAGCTTAGCCGGCTCTCGGCTAGTGGAGACCCAGTACTTC | CASSLAGSRLVETQYF
NA | TRBJ1-2 | NA | TRBV10-3 | TGTGCCATCAGTGGGGGGGGAGCTAACTATGGCTACACCTTC | CAISGGGANYGYTF
NA | TRBJ1-3 | NA | TRBV10-3 | TGTGCCATCAGGACCTTGGGAGGGAGTGGAAACACCATATATTTT | CAIRTLGGSGNTIYF
TRBD1 | TRBJ1-1 | NA | TRBV7-9 | TGTGCCAGCAGCCCCCCAGGGGGGAACACTGAAGCTTTCTTT | CASSPPGGNTEAFF
TRBD2 | TRBJ2-1 | NA | TRBV6-5 | TGTGCCAGTACCCTACTAGCGGGGGGGAATGAGCAGTTCTTC | CASTLLAGGNEQFF
NA | TRBJ1-2 | NA | TRBV12-3/TRBV12-4 | TGTGCCAGCAGTCGGTATGGCTACACCTTC | CASSRYGYTF
TRBD1 | TRBJ2-7 | few | TRBV4-1 | TGCGCCAGCAGCCAGACCGGGACAGGGGGCTCCTACGAGCAGTACTTC | CASSQTGTGGSYEQYF
NA | TRBJ1-2 | NA | TRBV10-3 | TGTGCCATCAGCGTCCGGGACACGGACTTACAAGGCTACACCTTC | CAISVRDTDLQGYTF
NA | TRBJ2-5 | NA | TRBV4-1 | TGCGCCAGCAGCTCGGGGGTTGTGGAGACCCAGTACTTC | CASSSGVVETQYF
NA | TRBJ2-5 | NA | TRBV7-8 | TGTGCCAGCACACACCGGGTCAGATCCCTTCAAGAGACCCAGTACTTC | CASTHRVRSLQETQYF
NA | TRBJ1-3 | NA | TRBV5-4 | TGTGCCAGCAGCTTGGAATCGCGATCTGGAAACACCATATATTTT | CASSLESRSGNTIYF
TRBD2 | TRBJ2-1 | once | TRBV28 | TGTGCCAGCAGTGGGCAGGGTAGCGGGGATGGATATGAGCAGTTCTTC | CASSGQGSGDGYEQFF
NA | TRBJ1-6 | NA | TRBV6-5 | TGTGCCAGCAGCCCGCGGGGGGACTTTAATTCACCCCTCCACTTT | CASSPRGDFNSPLHF
NA | TRBJ1-3 | NA | TRBV19 | TGTGCCAGTAGTACCGTCTTCTCTGGAAACACCATATATTTT | CASSTVFSGNTIYF
NA | TRBJ1-4 | once | TRBV11-2 | TGTGCCAGCAGCTTAAGTTCCGGGATTAATGAAAAACTGTTTTTT | CASSLSSGINEKLFF
NA | TRBJ2-5 | NA | TRBV7-2 | TGTGCCAGCAGCCGCGGACGGGAACAAGAGACCCAGTACTTC | CASSRGREQETQYF
NA | TRBJ2-2 | NA | TRBV9 | TGTGCCAGCAGCGTTACCAGCGCGAACACCGGGGAGCTGTTTTTT | CASSVTSANTGELFF
TRBD2 | TRBJ2-3 | NA | TRBV5-1 | TGCGCCAGCAGCCCACTAGCGGGGGGCTCCACAGATACGCAGTATTTT | CASSPLAGGSTDTQYF
NA | TRBJ1-1 | NA | TRBV7-3 | TGTGCCAGCAGTATATGGAGAGACACTGAAGCTTTCTTT | CASSIWRDTEAFF
NA | TRBJ1-2 | NA | TRBV7-9 | TGTGCCAGCAGCCCTCCGTTAGACAGGACAAACTATGGCTACACCTTC | CASSPPLDRTNYGYTF
TRBD1 | TRBJ2-2 | NA | TRBV7-3 | TGTGCCAGCAGCCAGGGGACAGTTAGCACCGGGGAGCTGTTTTTT | CASSQGTVSTGELFF
NA | TRBJ2-5 | NA | TRBV5-1 | TGCGCCAGCAGCTTTGCGAACTGGGAGACCCAGTACTTC | CASSFANWETQYF
TRBD1 | TRBJ2-6 | NA | TRBV9 | TGTGCCAGCAGCTCAGGGGGCTCTGGGGCCAACGTCCTGACTTTC | CASSSGGSGANVLTF
NA | TRBJ2-2 | NA | TRBV11-3 | TGTGCCAGCAGCCCAACTTCCCCTCCGAACACCGGGGAGCTGTTTTTT | CASSPTSPPNTGELFF
NA | TRBJ1-2 | NA | TRBV6-5 | TGTGCCAGCAGTTACGACGGGGAAAACTATGGCTACACCTTC | CASSYDGENYGYTF
TRBD1 | TRBJ2-3 | NA | TRBV5-4 | TGTGCCAGCAGCACAGACAGGGGGAGCACAGATACGCAGTATTTT | CASSTDRGSTDTQYF
NA | TRBJ2-6 | NA | TRBV7-9 | TGTGCCAGCAGCTTTCCCGGGGGCTCTGGGGCCAACGTCCTGACTTTC | CASSFPGGSGANVLTF
NA | TRBJ1-1 | NA | TRBV7-6 | TGTGCCAGCAGCCCCCGGGGGGTTCAAACTGAAGCTTTCTTT | CASSPRGVQTEAFF
NA | TRBJ1-3 | NA | TRBV3-1/TRBV3-2 | TGTGCCAGCAGCCAAGATACGGGGGAGAACACCATATATTTT | CASSQDTGENTIYF
NA | TRBJ2-2 | once | TRBV11-2 | TGTGCCAGCAGCCCGCCGCGAAACACCGGGGAGCTGTTTTTT | CASSPPRNTGELFF
NA | TRBJ1-6 | NA | TRBV7-2 | TGTGCCAGCAGCTTAGATTTCGGGAGGAATAATTCACCCCTCCACTTT | CASSLDFGRNNSPLHF
NA | TRBJ2-2 | NA | TRBV6-2/TRBV6-3 | TGTGCCAGCAGTTACACAAACACCGGGGAGCTGTTTTTT | CASSYTNTGELFF
NA | TRBJ1-1 | NA | TRBV6-5 | TGTGCCAGCAGTTACTCCTTTCTGGGGGCGTCTGAAGCTTTCTTT | CASSYSFLGASEAFF
NA | TRBJ2-4 | NA | TRBV3-1/TRBV3-2 | TGTGCCAGCAGCCAAGGGGCCAGGGGAAACATTCAGTACTTC | CASSQGARGNIQYF
NA | TRBJ2-3 | NA | TRBV24-1 | TGTGCCACCAGTGAAGCGGCTAGCACAGATACGCAGTATTTT | CATSEAASTDTQYF
NA | TRBJ1-1 | NA | TRBV6-1 | TGTGCCAGCAGTGAACGGGCGGGGAACACTGAAGCTTTCTTT | CASSERAGNTEAFF
NA | TRBJ1-4 | once | TRBV9 | TGTGCCAGCAGCGTGGGGGCCGCCCGTTATGAAAAACTGTTTTTT | CASSVGAARYEKLFF